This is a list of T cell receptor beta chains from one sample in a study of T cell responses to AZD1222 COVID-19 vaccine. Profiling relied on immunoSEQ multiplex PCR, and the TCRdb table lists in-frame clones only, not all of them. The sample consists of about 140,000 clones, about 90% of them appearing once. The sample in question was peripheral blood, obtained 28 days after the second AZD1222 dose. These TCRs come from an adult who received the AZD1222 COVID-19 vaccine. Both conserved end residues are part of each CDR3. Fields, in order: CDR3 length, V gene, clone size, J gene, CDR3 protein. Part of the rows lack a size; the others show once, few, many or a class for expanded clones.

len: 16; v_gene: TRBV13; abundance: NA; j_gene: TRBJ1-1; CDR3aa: CASSSIRQDSRTEAFF
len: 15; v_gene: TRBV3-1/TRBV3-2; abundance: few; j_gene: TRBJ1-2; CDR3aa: CASSHRDRPQLGYTF
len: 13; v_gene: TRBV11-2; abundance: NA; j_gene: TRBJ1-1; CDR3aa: CASSFGTNTEAFF
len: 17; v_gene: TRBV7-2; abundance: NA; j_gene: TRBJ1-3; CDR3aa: CASSSGAAGGLGNTIYF
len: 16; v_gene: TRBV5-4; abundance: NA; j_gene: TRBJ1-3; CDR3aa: CASSTHREDSKNTIYF
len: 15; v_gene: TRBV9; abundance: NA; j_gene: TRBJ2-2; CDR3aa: CASSVEGGEGQGLFF
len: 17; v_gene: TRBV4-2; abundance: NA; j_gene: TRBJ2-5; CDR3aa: CASSQDMVQRRQETQYF
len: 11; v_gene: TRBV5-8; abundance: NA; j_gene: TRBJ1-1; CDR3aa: CASRGGFEAFF
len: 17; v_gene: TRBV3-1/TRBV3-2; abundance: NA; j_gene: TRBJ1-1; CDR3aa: CASSQAIDLMMNTEAFF
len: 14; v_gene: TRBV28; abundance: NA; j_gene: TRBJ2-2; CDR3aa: CALGGQGVVGELFF
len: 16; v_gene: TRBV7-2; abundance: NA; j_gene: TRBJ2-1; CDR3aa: CASSLALSLVGNEQFF
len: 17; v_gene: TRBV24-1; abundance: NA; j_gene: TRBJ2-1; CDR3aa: CATSDLMTSGGYNEQFF
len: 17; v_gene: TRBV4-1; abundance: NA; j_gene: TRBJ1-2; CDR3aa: CASSQDFKGDRVYGYTF
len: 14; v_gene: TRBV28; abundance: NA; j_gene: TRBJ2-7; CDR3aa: CASNSAGSSYEQYF
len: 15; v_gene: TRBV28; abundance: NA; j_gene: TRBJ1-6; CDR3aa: CASSLGDRSNSPLHF
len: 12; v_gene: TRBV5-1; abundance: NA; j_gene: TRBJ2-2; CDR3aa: CASSSGTGELFF
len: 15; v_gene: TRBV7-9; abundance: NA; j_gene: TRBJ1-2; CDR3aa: CASSSLLIEDYGYTF
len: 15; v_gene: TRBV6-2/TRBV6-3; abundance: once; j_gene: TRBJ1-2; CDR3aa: CASSSAGTDYYGYTF
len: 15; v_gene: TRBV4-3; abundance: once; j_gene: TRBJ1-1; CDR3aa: CASSQDRARTAEAFF
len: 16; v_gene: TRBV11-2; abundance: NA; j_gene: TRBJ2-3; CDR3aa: CASSLVLQGATDTQYF
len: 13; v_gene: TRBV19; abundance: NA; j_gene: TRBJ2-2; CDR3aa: CASRTGTGGELFF
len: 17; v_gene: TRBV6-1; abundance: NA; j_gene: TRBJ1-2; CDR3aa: CASSEGRGRITLWGYTF
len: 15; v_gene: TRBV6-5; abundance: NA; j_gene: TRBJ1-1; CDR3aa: CASSYSWGVNTEAFF
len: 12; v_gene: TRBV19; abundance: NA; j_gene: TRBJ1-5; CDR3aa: CASGDSNQPQHF
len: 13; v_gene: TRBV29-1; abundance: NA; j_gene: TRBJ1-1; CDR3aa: CSVGGQRNTEAFF
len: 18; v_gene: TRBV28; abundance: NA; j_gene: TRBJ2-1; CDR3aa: CASSLGFTSAYTYNEQFF
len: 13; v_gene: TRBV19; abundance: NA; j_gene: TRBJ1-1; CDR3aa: CASSRQKNTEAFF